This TCR beta chain was observed in a study of OX40 agonist ivuxolimab in advanced cancers. The repertoire was sequenced with immunoSEQ multiplex PCR; TCRdb's copy has only in-frame clones and lacks some. The sample holds about 10,000 clones, about three quarters seen once. J lost 0 bases, V lost 5 bases, and 4 bases had no gene match. The CDR3 consists of 15 residues. Germline V gene lookup returns CDR1 MGHRA and CDR2 YSYEKL. The sequence was collected from an adult with an advanced solid tumor such as melanoma, head and neck, liver or kidney cancer. This sample comprised CD4+ or CD8+ T cells sorted from blood, obtained in a trial of the OX40 agonist ivuxolimab. V and J are TRBV4-1 and TRBJ1-5; 7 bases are shared with TRBD1. The CDR3 region has the DNA TGCGCCAGCAGCTTGCGACAGGGTAGCAATCAGCCCCAGCATTTT. Its protein product is CASSLRQGSNQPQHF.